Listed below are T cell receptor beta chains from one sample, sequenced in a study of CD8 T cells in ankylosing spondylitis. TCRdb called the 5' RACE reads again in MiXCR, with one record for every CDR3 protein. The sample holds approximately 150,000 distinct CDR3 sequences, about 42% seen once. Sequencing used synovial fluid, either unsorted or a sorted T cell fraction (not recorded which). These receptors were obtained from a male donor with ankylosing spondylitis. CDR3s include the opening cysteine and the closing phenylalanine or tryptophan. The D gene is left open where the match is weak. Some rows mark clone size as missing; the rest say once, few, many or name a class of expanded clone.

TRBV20-1	NA	TRBJ1-6	NA	TGCAGTGCTAGGCACAGTTGGGTGCATTCACCCCTCCACTTT	CSARHSWVHSPLHF
TRBV4-1	NA	TRBJ1-2	NA	TGCGCCAGCAGCCAAGATCGGCTAGAACCCTCAGCTAACTATGGCTACACCTTC	CASSQDRLEPSANYGYTF
TRBV27	NA	TRBJ2-1	NA	TGTGCCAGCAGTTTAGTCGACGGGGGCTTCTACTCCTACAATGAGCAGTTCTTC	CASSLVDGGFYSYNEQFF
TRBV13	NA	TRBJ2-1	few	TGTGCCAGCAGCTTACGGGGGGCCCTCTACAATGAGCAGTTCTTC	CASSLRGALYNEQFF
TRBV27	TRBD1	TRBJ1-1	many	TGTGCCAGCAGTTCGGACAGGGCGTTGAACACTGAAGCTTTCTTT	CASSSDRALNTEAFF
TRBV9	NA	TRBJ1-1	NA	TGTGCCAGCAGCCGGGGTCCCCTCAACACTGAAGCTTTCTTT	CASSRGPLNTEAFF
TRBV4-1	TRBD2	TRBJ2-1	few	TGCGCCAGCAGCCAAGGTCGACTAGCGGGAGAAGATGAGCAGTTCTTC	CASSQGRLAGEDEQFF
TRBV5-1	NA	TRBJ2-5	NA	TGCGCCAGCAGCTTGTATAAAGAGACCCAGTACTTC	CASSLYKETQYF
TRBV27	TRBD2	TRBJ2-1	few	TGTGCCAGCAGTTTATCGTCTAGCGGGAGGGGTGAGCAGTTCTTC	CASSLSSSGRGEQFF
TRBV7-9	NA	TRBJ1-2	NA	TGTGCCAGCAGCTTAGAGGACCTATGGCACTATGGCTACACCTTC	CASSLEDLWHYGYTF
TRBV12-3/TRBV12-4	TRBD1	TRBJ2-3	many	TGTGCCAGCAGTTCCCGGGACAGGGGGCCCACAGATACGCAGTATTTT	CASSSRDRGPTDTQYF
TRBV12-3/TRBV12-4	NA	TRBJ1-1	NA	TGTGCCAGCAGTTTCCTTGAGGGAAATGAAGCTTTCTTT	CASSFLEGNEAFF
TRBV7-2	TRBD1	TRBJ1-2	NA	TGTGCCAGCAGCCGGGACAGGGGTCAAATGGGCTACACCTTC	CASSRDRGQMGYTF
TRBV10-3	NA	TRBJ2-2	few	TGTGCCATCAGTGAGGGGGGGAGCACGTCGAACACCGGGGAGCTGTTTTTT	CAISEGGSTSNTGELFF
TRBV15	NA	TRBJ1-2	few	TGTGCCACCAGCAGAGAGGCGAAAGTAAACTATGGCTACACCTTC	CATSREAKVNYGYTF
TRBV7-9	NA	TRBJ1-1	NA	TGTGCCAGCAGCCACCCCACTCGGGTTGACACTGAAGCTTTCTTT	CASSHPTRVDTEAFF
TRBV15	TRBD1	TRBJ2-3	NA	TGTGCCACCAGCAGAGAGGGACAGGCCACAGATACGCAGTATTTT	CATSREGQATDTQYF
TRBV28	NA	TRBJ2-1	NA	TGTGCCAGCAGCTGGGGTTGGGGGACGAAGGGCAATGAGCAGTTCTTC	CASSWGWGTKGNEQFF
TRBV28	NA	TRBJ2-2	NA	TGTGCCAGCAGGCCCGGGTCCGGGGAGCTGTTTTTT	CASRPGSGELFF
TRBV7-9	NA	TRBJ2-7	many	TGTGCCAGCAGCTCCTCTTCTGGGGGGAACTACGAGCAGTACTTC	CASSSSSGGNYEQYF
TRBV28	NA	TRBJ1-1	few	TGTGCCAGCAGTTTACCGGCCCCCGGGCTCATGAACACTGAAGCTTTCTTT	CASSLPAPGLMNTEAFF
TRBV10-2	TRBD2	TRBJ2-2	NA	TGCGCCAGCAATTCCCGGGGGGGCAGAAAAAGATTGAACACCGGGGAGCTGTTTTTT	CASNSRGGRKRLNTGELFF
TRBV20-1	TRBD1	TRBJ1-4	NA	TGCAGTGCTCAGGGACTCTCAGTAGGGACAGGGTTGTTGAATGAAAAACTGTTTTTT	CSAQGLSVGTGLLNEKLFF
TRBV2	NA	TRBJ2-3	NA	TGTGCCAATACGGGAAGCCGTATGCCAAGCACAGATACGCAGTATTTT	CANTGSRMPSTDTQYF
TRBV6-1	NA	TRBJ2-7	few	TGTGCCAGCACTCGGCTCAGGCCCTTTTCTTGGTACGAGCAGTACTTC	CASTRLRPFSWYEQYF
TRBV27	NA	TRBJ2-1	few	TGTGCCAGCAGTTTATCGTCGTACGGTGAGCAGTTCTTC	CASSLSSYGEQFF
TRBV5-1	TRBD2	TRBJ2-2	few	TGCGCCAGCAGCTTTTGGCGGGAGCACACCGGGGAGCTGTTTTTT	CASSFWREHTGELFF
TRBV9	NA	TRBJ1-2	many	TGTGCCAGCAGCGTAGCCCCCCGGTCAGGGGACTACTATGGCTACACCTTC	CASSVAPRSGDYYGYTF
TRBV6-2/TRBV6-3	NA	TRBJ2-5	NA	TGTGCCGGTCGACTTGGGAGCATCGAAGAGACCCAGTACTTC	CAGRLGSIEETQYF
TRBV28	NA	TRBJ2-5	NA	TGTGCCAGCAGTTCGTATGGGGAGACCCAGTACTTC	CASSSYGETQYF
TRBV29-1	TRBD2	TRBJ2-7	NA	TGCAGCGTAGGACTAGCGGGAAGCGAGCAGTACTTC	CSVGLAGSEQYF
TRBV3-1	NA	TRBJ2-1	NA	TGTGCCAGCAGCCAGTATCGGGCGCCGGACCCCCTTCTGGGTGAGCAGTTCTTC	CASSQYRAPDPLLGEQFF
TRBV4-1	TRBD2	TRBJ2-4	few	TGCGCCAGCAGCCAAGATATCGGGACTAGCGCTTTTCAGTACTTC	CASSQDIGTSAFQYF
TRBV4-1	TRBD1	TRBJ2-7	many	TGCGCCAGCAGCCAAGGGACAGGGGGGACATACGAGCAGTACTTC	CASSQGTGGTYEQYF
TRBV21-1	NA	TRBJ2-3	NA	TGTGCCAGCAGAAGACTAGCGTCGTACACAGATACGCAGTATTTT	CASRRLASYTDTQYF
TRBV20-1	NA	TRBJ1-1	many	TGCAGTGCTAGACCCACGACCGGGGACACTGAAGCTTTCTTT	CSARPTTGDTEAFF
TRBV28	TRBD1	TRBJ2-7	many	TGTGCCAGCAGTTCTAGGTGGAGGAACAGGGGGCTCTCCGAGCAGTACTTC	CASSSRWRNRGLSEQYF
TRBV18	NA	TRBJ2-1	once	TGTGCCAGCTCACTAGACGAGGGGCAGTTCTACAATGAGCAGTTCTTC	CASSLDEGQFYNEQFF
TRBV5-1	TRBD2	TRBJ2-7	few	TGCGCCAGCAGCTCTGAAGGGCTAGCGGGAGTCGGCGAGCAGTACTTC	CASSSEGLAGVGEQYF
TRBV12-3/TRBV12-4	TRBD1	TRBJ2-1	few	TGTGCCACCCACCTTCCAGGGGGCGCTTACAATGAGCAGTTCTTC	CATHLPGGAYNEQFF
TRBV11-2	NA	TRBJ1-1	few	TGTGCCAGCAGCTTGACCTTATGGGGCATCAGTGAAGCTTTCTTT	CASSLTLWGISEAFF
TRBV7-8	TRBD1	TRBJ1-1	NA	TGTGCCAGCAGCCCCCAGACAGGGGGTTGCACTGAAGCTTTCTTT	CASSPQTGGCTEAFF
TRBV7-9	NA	TRBJ2-3	NA	TGTGCCAGCAGCTTATTGTTGGGATGGGTCACAGATACGCAGTATTTT	CASSLLLGWVTDTQYF
TRBV28	NA	TRBJ2-2	NA	TGTGCCAGCAGCCGCCGTGTAGAGGGGAACACCGGGGAGCTGTTTTTT	CASSRRVEGNTGELFF
TRBV6-5	TRBD2	TRBJ2-1	few	TGTGCCAGCAGTTCCTCTAGCGGGAGGGCCTACAATGAGCAGTTCTTC	CASSSSSGRAYNEQFF
TRBV27	TRBD2	TRBJ2-7	NA	TGTGCCAGCAGTTCCGGACTAGCAGGCCACGAGCAGTACTTC	CASSSGLAGHEQYF
TRBV25-1	NA	TRBJ1-2	NA	TGTGCCAGCAGTGAATGGGTAGGAGCCGGGTTGCACGGCTACACCTTC	CASSEWVGAGLHGYTF
TRBV20-1	TRBD2	TRBJ2-7	NA	TGCAGTGCCCCGATCCTAGCGGGCTCCTACGAGCAGTACTTC	CSAPILAGSYEQYF
TRBV4-1	NA	TRBJ2-5	NA	TGCGCCAGCAGGCCGACAGGACAAGAGACCCAGTACTTC	CASRPTGQETQYF
TRBV4-3	NA	TRBJ2-7	NA	TGCGCCAGCAGCCAAGCAGACAGTTACGAGCAGTACTTC	CASSQADSYEQYF
TRBV10-3	NA	TRBJ1-2	few	TGTGCCATCACCCCCGGGACGGCTTGGTTTGGGGCTGGCTACACCTTC	CAITPGTAWFGAGYTF
TRBV10-3	NA	TRBJ1-6	NA	TGTGCCATCAGTGATTACAGGGTTCGGAATTCACCCCTCCACTTT	CAISDYRVRNSPLHF
TRBV28	NA	TRBJ1-2	NA	TGTGCCAGCGGCACAGGGATCGGTGGCTACACCTTC	CASGTGIGGYTF